The entry below describes one TCR beta chain. Per germline, CDR1 DFQATT and CDR2 SNEGSKA (reference sequence). V dropped 1 base and J dropped 2; count of bases not matched to a gene: 7. The CDR3 runs to 16 residues. The sample belongs to a study of CD8 T cells in Susac syndrome. Study summary: At blood draw, Susac syndrome patients were therapy-naive, on corticosteroids, or on intravenous immunoglobulin alone.

An input of about 0.5 to 1 ug of RNA was subjected to reverse transcription using random hexamers. Each CDR3 protein is one row after TCRdb ran MiXCR on the immunoSEQ multiplex PCR reads. This sample has about 180,000 distinct CDR3 sequences, with approximately 94% found just once. CD8+ and CD4+ T cells circulating in blood were sequenced for TCR beta. In Susac syndrome patients, recently defined diagnostic criteria for definite or probable disease were met. The rearrangement links TRBV20-1 to TRBJ2-7; 11 positions agree with TRBD2. Input material: CD4+ T cells from PBMCs. The sequence was collected from a human donor with Susac syndrome. The CDR3 nucleotides read TGCAGTGCTAGAGGCGGCACTAGCGGGGGCACCTACGAGCAGTACTTC. Amino acid sequence: CSARGGTSGGTYEQYF.